These T cell receptor beta chains were read from a single sample in a study of identical twins. TCRdb re-called the 5' RACE reads with MiXCR, one entry per CDR3 protein. The profile shows a few hundred thousand distinct CDR3 sequences, approximately 8.3% of them singletons. The sample also formed part of further work on yellow fever vaccine responses in identical twins.

The sequenced sample consisted of CD8+ T cells sorted from blood. Source of these receptors: a woman aged 18-35 years in good health. CDR3s include the opening cysteine and the closing phenylalanine or tryptophan. The D gene is left open where the match is weak. A clone size is listed for some rows: how often the clone was seen (once, few, many), or a class if it is expanded.

CDR3 DNA: TGTGCCAGCAGCTTGGTAACGTATGACCCGACCATTCGCAATGAGCAGTTCTTC
CDR3 protein: CASSLVTYDPTIRNEQFF
D gene: -
clone size: -
V gene: TRBV11-2
J gene: TRBJ2-1

CDR3 DNA: TGCGCCAGCAGCCAAGATCTTGTCAGCTACTACGAGCAGTACTTC
CDR3 protein: CASSQDLVSYYEQYF
D gene: -
clone size: many
V gene: TRBV4-1
J gene: TRBJ2-7

CDR3 DNA: TGTGCCAGTCCTCTACAATCCTACAATGAGCAGTTCTTC
CDR3 protein: CASPLQSYNEQFF
D gene: -
clone size: few
V gene: TRBV2
J gene: TRBJ2-1

CDR3 DNA: TGTGCCAGCAGTTTCCCCGGGGTTGGAGATACGCAGTATTTT
CDR3 protein: CASSFPGVGDTQYF
D gene: -
clone size: few
V gene: TRBV28
J gene: TRBJ2-3

CDR3 DNA: TGTGCCAGCAGTCTGGACAGGGCAGGCTTTGCTGGCTACACCTTC
CDR3 protein: CASSLDRAGFAGYTF
D gene: TRBD1
clone size: few
V gene: TRBV27
J gene: TRBJ1-2

CDR3 DNA: TGCGCCAGCAGCCAAGATTACAACTCCTACAATGAGCAGTTCTTC
CDR3 protein: CASSQDYNSYNEQFF
D gene: -
clone size: many
V gene: TRBV4-3
J gene: TRBJ2-1

CDR3 DNA: TGCGCCAGCGCAGCCACAGGGGCGAAGGCAGATACGCAGTATTTT
CDR3 protein: CASAATGAKADTQYF
D gene: TRBD1
clone size: -
V gene: TRBV5-1
J gene: TRBJ2-3

CDR3 DNA: TGCAGCGTGGAGGGGGGCAGGGAAGCAGCTTTCTTT
CDR3 protein: CSVEGGREAAFF
D gene: -
clone size: -
V gene: TRBV29-1
J gene: TRBJ1-1

CDR3 DNA: TGTGCCAGCAGCTTAGGCCCACCGAGCACAGATACGCAGTATTTT
CDR3 protein: CASSLGPPSTDTQYF
D gene: -
clone size: few
V gene: TRBV13
J gene: TRBJ2-3

CDR3 DNA: TGTGCCAGCAGTCCGTACCAAGAGACCCAGTACTTC
CDR3 protein: CASSPYQETQYF
D gene: -
clone size: many
V gene: TRBV27
J gene: TRBJ2-5

CDR3 DNA: TGTGCCAGCACCCACGCTTCTCCACCACCACAGATCTCCTACGAGCAGTACTTC
CDR3 protein: CASTHASPPPQISYEQYF
D gene: -
clone size: few
V gene: TRBV11-2
J gene: TRBJ2-7

CDR3 DNA: TGCGCCAGCAGCCAAGACTTTAGCAACCCTGAGCAGTTCTTC
CDR3 protein: CASSQDFSNPEQFF
D gene: -
clone size: few
V gene: TRBV4-3
J gene: TRBJ2-1

CDR3 DNA: TGCAGTGCTAGATCGGGACTCCAAGAGACCCAGTACTTC
CDR3 protein: CSARSGLQETQYF
D gene: -
clone size: few
V gene: TRBV20-1
J gene: TRBJ2-5

CDR3 DNA: TGTGCCAGCAGCTTAGATATGGCCAGCACAGATACGCAGTATTTT
CDR3 protein: CASSLDMASTDTQYF
D gene: -
clone size: -
V gene: TRBV7-2
J gene: TRBJ2-3

CDR3 DNA: TGTGCCACCAGTGATTTTAATAGCGGGACGATTTACAATGAGCAGTTCTTC
CDR3 protein: CATSDFNSGTIYNEQFF
D gene: TRBD2
clone size: -
V gene: TRBV24-1
J gene: TRBJ2-1

CDR3 DNA: TGTGCCAGCTCACCAGATAATAGCAGACGCACAGATAAGCAGTATTTT
CDR3 protein: CASSPDNSRRTDKQYF
D gene: -
clone size: -
V gene: TRBV18
J gene: TRBJ2-3

CDR3 DNA: TGTGCCAGCACCCGACAGGCCGGTATGCAGTACTTC
CDR3 protein: CASTRQAGMQYF
D gene: -
clone size: many
V gene: TRBV12-3/TRBV12-4
J gene: TRBJ2-7

CDR3 DNA: TGTGCCACCAGCAGAGATGTCGGGGCGCAGACTGAAGCTTTCTTT
CDR3 protein: CATSRDVGAQTEAFF
D gene: -
clone size: -
V gene: TRBV15
J gene: TRBJ1-1

CDR3 DNA: TGTGCCAGCAGCCAAGATAGCATGGGACTAGCGGGAGATGAACAGTTCTTC
CDR3 protein: CASSQDSMGLAGDEQFF
D gene: TRBD2
clone size: many
V gene: TRBV4-2
J gene: TRBJ2-1

CDR3 DNA: TGCGCCAGCAGCCAAGATTACACCCCCGGACTAGCGGGTTACGAGCAGTACTTC
CDR3 protein: CASSQDYTPGLAGYEQYF
D gene: TRBD2
clone size: few
V gene: TRBV4-3
J gene: TRBJ2-7